The 3 T cell receptor beta chains below were found in one sample sequenced in a study of T cells in Graves' hyperthyroidism and ophthalmopathy. Amplification targeted TCR beta CDR3 regions from RNA transcripts. HTBI primers were used for first-round RT-PCR of the TCR CDR3. TCRdb processed the multiplex PCR reads anew with MiXCR; each CDR3 protein has one entry. The sample holds hundreds of thousands of distinct CDR3 sequences, around 45% seen once. Specimen: peripheral blood or thyroid tissue (not recorded which). The receptors derive from a woman aged 18-30 years with Graves' hyperthyroidism.

Ten or more counts support this clonotype. This chain connects TRBV29-1 to TRBJ1-1; 7 bases fit TRBD1. After removal of 6 bases from V and 0 bases from J, the junction contained 7 bases not matched to a gene. There are 14 residues in the CDR3. Germline V CDR1 and CDR2: SQVTM, ANQGSEA. CDR3 coding DNA: TGCAGCGTGAGACCGGGACAGATGAACACTGAAGCTTTCTTT. It is translated as CSVRPGQMNTEAFF.

Many counts were recorded for this clonotype. This chain links TRBV7-9 with TRBJ1-6; possibly TRBD1 for D (5 bases). V lost 5 bases to trimming and J lost 7 bases, with 15 bases between them. Germline V gene sequence: CDR1 SEHNR, CDR2 FQNEAQ (reference sequence). The CDR3 contains 15 residues. The CDR3 region is CASSQQLRDNSPLHF. The CDR3 nucleotides read TGTGCCAGCAGCCAACAACTCCGGGACAATTCACCCCTCCACTTT.

The chain links TRBV10-3 to TRBJ2-7, with D possibly being TRBD2 (5 bases). CDR3 length equals 17 residues. The V gene's germline CDR1 is ENHRY and CDR2 SYGVKD. Trimming took 4 bases from V and 7 from J, leaving 26 bases between them. Here the CDR3 DNA reads TGTGCCATCAGTGTCAAGAACCGCGGAGGCTCCTACAATGAGCAGTACTTC. Translating it yields CAISVKNRGGSYNEQYF.